This entry lists 2 T cell receptor beta chains sequenced from one sample in a study of long-term antiretroviral therapy in people with HIV. An immunoSEQ assay, version v3.0, was performed at survey level. Some clones are missing from TCRdb's copy, which holds only in-frame ones; the method was immunoSEQ multiplex PCR. The sample lists just under 20,000 clones; about 91% were seen once. The material sequenced was unsorted PBMCs, taken 2.1 years after starting antiretroviral therapy. These receptors all come from a man aged 18-30 years with HIV.

This chain connects TRBV29-1 to TRBJ1-2; unclear D gene. This CDR3 has 10 residues. The V end was cut by 2 bases, the J end by 13 bases, with 11 bases between. The germline V gene has CDR1 SQVTM and CDR2 ANQGSEA. CDR3 sequence: CSVEPGEGTF. As DNA, the CDR3 is TGCAGCGTTGAACCTGGAGAAGGCACCTTC.

This clone showed up just once. This sequence joins TRBV7-2 and TRBJ1-1, with TRBD1 identical over 7 bases. This CDR3 has 14 amino acids. Germline V lookup: CDR1 SGHTA, CDR2 FQGNSA. Unmatched junction bases numbered 6, after V lost 1 base and J lost 7 bases. CDR3 DNA: TGTGCCAGCAGCTTAGACAGGGGAAAGGATGAAGCTTTCTTT. Translating it yields CASSLDRGKDEAFF.